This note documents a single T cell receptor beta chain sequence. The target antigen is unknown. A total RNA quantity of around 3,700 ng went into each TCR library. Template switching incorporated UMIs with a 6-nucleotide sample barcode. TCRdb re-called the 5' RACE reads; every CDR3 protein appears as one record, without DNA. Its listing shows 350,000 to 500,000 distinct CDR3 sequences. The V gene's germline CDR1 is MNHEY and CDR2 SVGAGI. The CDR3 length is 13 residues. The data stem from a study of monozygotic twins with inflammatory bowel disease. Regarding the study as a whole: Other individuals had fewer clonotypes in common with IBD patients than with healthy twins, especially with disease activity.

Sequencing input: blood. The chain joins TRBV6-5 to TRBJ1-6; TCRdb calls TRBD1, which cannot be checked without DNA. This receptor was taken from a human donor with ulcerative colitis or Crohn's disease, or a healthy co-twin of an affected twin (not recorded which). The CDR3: CASSYAGFSPLHF.